One T cell receptor beta chain is described in this entry. This specimen comes from a study of T cell changes during pregnancy in multiple sclerosis. The repertoire was sequenced with immunoSEQ multiplex PCR; TCRdb's copy has only in-frame clones and lacks some. The sample has fewer than 65,000 clones, more than 85% seen once. The CDR3 runs 16 residues. V lost 0 bases and J lost 4, with 14 bases in between. Germline V gene lookup returns CDR1 SGDLS and CDR2 YYNGEE. The genes are TRBV9 and TRBJ1-3; possibly TRBD1 for D (6 bases). The receptor was derived from a female donor with multiple sclerosis, enrolled in a pregnancy study. Here the sequenced sample was CD4+ T cells from peripheral blood mononuclear cells, taken after pregnancy. The CDR3 loop reads CASSVGSGVRGNTIYF. The CDR3 DNA reads TGTGCCAGCAGCGTAGGGTCAGGGGTGAGAGGAAACACCATATATTTT.